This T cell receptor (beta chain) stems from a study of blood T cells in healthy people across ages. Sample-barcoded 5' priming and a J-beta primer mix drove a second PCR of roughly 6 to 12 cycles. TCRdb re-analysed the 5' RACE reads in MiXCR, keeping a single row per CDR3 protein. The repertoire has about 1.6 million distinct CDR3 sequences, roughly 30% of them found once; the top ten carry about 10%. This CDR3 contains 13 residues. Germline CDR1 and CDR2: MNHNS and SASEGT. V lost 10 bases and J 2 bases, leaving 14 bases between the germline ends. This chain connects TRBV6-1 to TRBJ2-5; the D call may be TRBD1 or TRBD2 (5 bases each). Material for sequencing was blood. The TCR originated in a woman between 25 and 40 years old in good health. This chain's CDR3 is CANRGDSQETQYF. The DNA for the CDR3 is TGTGCCAACAGAGGGGATAGTCAAGAGACCCAGTACTTC.